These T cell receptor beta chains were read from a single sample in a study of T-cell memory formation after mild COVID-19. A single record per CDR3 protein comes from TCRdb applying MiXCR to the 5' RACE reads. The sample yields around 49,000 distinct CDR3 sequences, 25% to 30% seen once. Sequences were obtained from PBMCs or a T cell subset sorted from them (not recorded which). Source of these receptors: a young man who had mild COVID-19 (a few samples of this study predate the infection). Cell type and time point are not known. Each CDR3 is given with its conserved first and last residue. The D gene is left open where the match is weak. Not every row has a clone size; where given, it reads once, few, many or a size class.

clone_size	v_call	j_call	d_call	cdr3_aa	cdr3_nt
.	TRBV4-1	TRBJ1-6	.	CASSQASTLLNSPLHF	TGCGCCAGCAGCCAGGCCTCGACCCTGTTGAATTCACCCCTCCACTTT
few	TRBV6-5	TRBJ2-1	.	CASTSRDIYNEQFF	TGTGCCAGCACCTCCCGGGACATCTACAATGAGCAGTTCTTC
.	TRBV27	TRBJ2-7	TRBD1	CASSRQGYEQYF	TGTGCCAGCTCGCGACAGGGGTACGAGCAGTACTTC
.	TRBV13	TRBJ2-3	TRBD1	CASGDRGTDTQYF	TGTGCCAGCGGGGACAGGGGCACAGATACGCAGTATTTT
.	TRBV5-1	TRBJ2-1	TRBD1	CASSLWTGGDNEQFF	TGCGCCAGCAGCTTGTGGACAGGGGGTGATAATGAGCAGTTCTTC
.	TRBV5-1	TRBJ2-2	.	CASSIWRDINTGELFF	TGCGCCAGCAGCATTTGGAGGGACATTAACACCGGGGAGCTGTTTTTT
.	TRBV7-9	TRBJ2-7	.	CASSPDITYEQYF	TGTGCCAGCAGTCCCGACATAACCTACGAGCAGTACTTC
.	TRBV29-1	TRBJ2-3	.	CSVVGRGGPDTQYF	TGCAGCGTTGTCGGCAGGGGCGGACCAGATACGCAGTATTTT
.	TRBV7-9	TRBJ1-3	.	CASSSSRERSGNTIYF	TGTGCCAGCAGCTCCTCTCGGGAGAGGTCTGGAAACACCATATATTTT
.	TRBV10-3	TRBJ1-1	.	CAISEAPWEAFF	TGTGCCATCAGTGAGGCGCCCTGGGAAGCTTTCTTT
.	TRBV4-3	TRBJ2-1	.	CASSALGGSNEQFF	TGCGCCAGCAGCGCCCTCGGGGGAAGCAATGAGCAGTTCTTC
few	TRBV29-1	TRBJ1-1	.	CSAYGPRGTEAFF	TGCAGCGCCTACGGGCCGAGGGGCACTGAAGCTTTCTTT
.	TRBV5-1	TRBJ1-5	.	CASSLAGGNQPQHF	TGCGCCAGCAGCTTAGCAGGGGGCAATCAGCCCCAGCATTTT
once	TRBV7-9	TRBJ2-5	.	CASSFEGEGRETQYF	TGTGCCAGCAGCTTTGAGGGAGAGGGTCGGGAGACCCAGTACTTC
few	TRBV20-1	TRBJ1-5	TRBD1	CSARDRTGGGHQPQHF	TGCAGTGCTAGAGATCGGACAGGGGGAGGGCATCAGCCCCAGCATTTT
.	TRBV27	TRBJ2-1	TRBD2	CASSPGGGNEQFF	TGTGCCAGCAGTCCGGGGGGTGGGAATGAGCAGTTCTTC
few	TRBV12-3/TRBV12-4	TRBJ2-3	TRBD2	CASSFRVAGGHTQYF	TGTGCCAGCAGTTTCAGGGTAGCGGGGGGCCATACGCAGTATTTT
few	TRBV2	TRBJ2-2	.	CASSERTDYTGELFF	TGTGCCAGCAGTGAGCGGACAGACTACACCGGGGAGCTGTTTTTT
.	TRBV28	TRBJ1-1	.	CASRPGWATEAFF	TGTGCCAGCAGACCAGGGTGGGCCACTGAAGCTTTCTTT
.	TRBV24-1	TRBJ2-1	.	CATSEGRNEQFF	TGTGCCACCAGTGAAGGGAGGAATGAGCAGTTCTTC
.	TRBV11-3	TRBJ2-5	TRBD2	CASSPRRGETSGGPQETQYF	TGTGCCAGCAGCCCCAGGCGCGGAGAAACTAGCGGGGGACCGCAAGAGACCCAGTACTTC
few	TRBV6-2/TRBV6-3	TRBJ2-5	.	CASSRRGQETQYF	TGTGCCAGCAGTAGAAGGGGGCAAGAGACCCAGTACTTC
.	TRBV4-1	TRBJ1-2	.	CASRPGTGPYGCTF	TGCGCCAGCAGACCTGGAACGGGGCCTTATGGCTGCACCTTC
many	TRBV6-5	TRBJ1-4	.	CASSYRFNGFNENLFF	TGTGCCAGCAGTTACCGCTTTAATGGTTTTAATGAAAACCTGTTTTTT
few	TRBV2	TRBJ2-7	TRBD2	CASSATAGHEQYF	TGTGCCAGCAGTGCGACAGCGGGACACGAGCAGTACTTC
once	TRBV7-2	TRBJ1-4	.	CASSLARGGGEKLFF	TGTGCCAGCAGCTTAGCGCGCGGCGGGGGGGAAAAACTGTTTTTT
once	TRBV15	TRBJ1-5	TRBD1	CATSSRDRDRNQPQHF	TGTGCCACCAGTTCTCGGGACAGGGATCGCAATCAGCCCCAGCATTTT
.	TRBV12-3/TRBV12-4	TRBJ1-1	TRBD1	CASSLARGQGANTEAFF	TGTGCCAGCAGTTTAGCGAGGGGACAGGGGGCGAACACTGAAGCTTTCTTT
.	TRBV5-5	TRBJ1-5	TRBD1	CASSSKDRGRAARGIQPQHF	TGTGCCAGCAGCTCCAAAGACAGGGGGCGAGCGGCGCGCGGGATCCAGCCCCAGCATTTT
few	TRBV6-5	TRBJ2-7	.	CASSRMVDRSYEQYF	TGTGCCAGCAGTAGAATGGTGGACCGTTCCTACGAGCAGTACTTC
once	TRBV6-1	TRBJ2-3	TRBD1	CASSLGQETTDTQYF	TGTGCCAGCAGCTTGGGACAGGAAACGACAGATACGCAGTATTTT
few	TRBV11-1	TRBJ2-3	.	CASSLFAGPTDTQYF	TGTGCCAGCAGCTTATTTGCGGGGCCGACAGATACGCAGTATTTT
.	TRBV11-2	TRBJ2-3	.	CASSLSTDALRVPDTQYF	TGTGCCAGCAGCTTATCCACTGATGCCTTAAGGGTCCCAGATACGCAGTATTTT
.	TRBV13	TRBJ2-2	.	CASSEPQGGDTGELFF	TGTGCCAGCAGCGAGCCTCAGGGTGGAGACACCGGGGAGCTGTTTTTT
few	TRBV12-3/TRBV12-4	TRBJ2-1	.	CASSPGSEQFF	TGTGCCAGCAGTCCTGGCAGTGAGCAGTTCTTC
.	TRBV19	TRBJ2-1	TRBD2	CATAPSGGAHEQFF	TGTGCCACCGCCCCTAGCGGGGGGGCTCATGAGCAGTTCTTC
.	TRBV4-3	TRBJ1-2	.	CASSRERQAHYGYTF	TGCGCCAGCAGCCGAGAAAGACAGGCTCACTATGGCTACACCTTC
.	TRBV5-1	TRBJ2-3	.	CASSLRGTGHTQYF	TGCGCCAGCAGCTTGCGGGGGACCGGGCATACGCAGTATTTT
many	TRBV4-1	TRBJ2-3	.	CASSQVSEGTDTQYF	TGCGCCAGCAGCCAAGTTAGCGAGGGCACAGATACGCAGTATTTT
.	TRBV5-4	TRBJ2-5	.	CANSRDLEETQYF	TGTGCCAACTCCCGGGACTTGGAAGAGACCCAGTACTTC
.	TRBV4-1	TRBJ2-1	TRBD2	CASSQGTGGNNEQFF	TGCGCCAGCAGCCAGGGGACGGGGGGGAACAATGAGCAGTTCTTC
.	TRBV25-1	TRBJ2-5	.	CASSDWDGSRETQYF	TGTGCCAGCAGTGACTGGGACGGCTCCAGGGAGACCCAGTACTTC
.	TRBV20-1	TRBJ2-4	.	CSARGSSVNIQYF	TGCAGTGCTAGAGGGTCTAGCGTTAACATTCAGTACTTC
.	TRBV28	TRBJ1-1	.	CASSSQGIAEAFF	TGTGCCAGCAGTTCCCAGGGAATCGCTGAAGCTTTCTTT
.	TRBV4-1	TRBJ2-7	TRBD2	CASSSLAGGPYEQYF	TGCGCCAGCAGCTCCCTAGCGGGGGGGCCGTACGAGCAGTACTTC
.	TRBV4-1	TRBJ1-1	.	CASSLTGENTEAFF	TGCGCCAGCAGCCTTACGGGAGAGAACACTGAAGCTTTCTTT
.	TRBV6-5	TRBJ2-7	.	CASSPYYEGEQYF	TGTGCCAGCAGTCCATACTACGAGGGGGAGCAGTACTTC
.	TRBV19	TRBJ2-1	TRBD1	CASSPRQGVYNEQFF	TGTGCCAGTAGTCCCAGACAGGGGGTCTACAATGAGCAGTTCTTC
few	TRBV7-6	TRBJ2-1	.	CASSLDTYNEQFF	TGTGCCAGCAGCCTGGACACCTACAATGAGCAGTTCTTC
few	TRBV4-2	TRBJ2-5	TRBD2	CASSQGTSEGETQYF	TGTGCCAGCAGCCAAGGGACTAGCGAGGGAGAGACCCAGTACTTC
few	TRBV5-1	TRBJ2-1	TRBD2	CASSLTSGGTYNEQFF	TGCGCCAGCAGCTTGACTAGCGGGGGAACCTACAATGAGCAGTTCTTC
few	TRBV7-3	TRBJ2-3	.	CASSLDHADTQYF	TGTGCCAGCAGCTTAGACCACGCAGATACGCAGTATTTT
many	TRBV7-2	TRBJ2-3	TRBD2	CASSGSKERGLDTQYF	TGTGCCAGCAGCGGGTCGAAGGAGCGGGGATTAGATACGCAGTATTTT
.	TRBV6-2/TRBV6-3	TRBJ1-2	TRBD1	CASSLMQGAYGYTF	TGTGCCAGCAGTTTGATGCAGGGGGCCTATGGCTACACCTTC
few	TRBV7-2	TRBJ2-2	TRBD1	CASSSALFRTGVSKKTGELFF	TGTGCCAGCAGCTCCGCTTTGTTCCGGACAGGGGTTAGTAAGAAGACCGGGGAGCTGTTTTTT
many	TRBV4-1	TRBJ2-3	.	CASRDSWSTDTQYF	TGCGCCAGCAGGGACAGTTGGAGCACAGATACGCAGTATTTT